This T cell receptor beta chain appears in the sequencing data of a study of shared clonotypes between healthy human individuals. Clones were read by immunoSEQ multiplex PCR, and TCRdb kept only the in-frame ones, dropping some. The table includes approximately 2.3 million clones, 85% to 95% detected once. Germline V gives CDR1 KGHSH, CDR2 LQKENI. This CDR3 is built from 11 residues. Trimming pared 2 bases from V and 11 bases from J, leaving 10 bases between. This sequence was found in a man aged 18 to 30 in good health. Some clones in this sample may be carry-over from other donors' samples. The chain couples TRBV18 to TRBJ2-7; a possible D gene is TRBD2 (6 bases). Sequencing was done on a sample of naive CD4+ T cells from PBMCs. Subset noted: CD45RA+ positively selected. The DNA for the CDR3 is TGTGCCAGCTCACCAGGGGGGAACGAGTACTTC. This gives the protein CASSPGGNEYF.